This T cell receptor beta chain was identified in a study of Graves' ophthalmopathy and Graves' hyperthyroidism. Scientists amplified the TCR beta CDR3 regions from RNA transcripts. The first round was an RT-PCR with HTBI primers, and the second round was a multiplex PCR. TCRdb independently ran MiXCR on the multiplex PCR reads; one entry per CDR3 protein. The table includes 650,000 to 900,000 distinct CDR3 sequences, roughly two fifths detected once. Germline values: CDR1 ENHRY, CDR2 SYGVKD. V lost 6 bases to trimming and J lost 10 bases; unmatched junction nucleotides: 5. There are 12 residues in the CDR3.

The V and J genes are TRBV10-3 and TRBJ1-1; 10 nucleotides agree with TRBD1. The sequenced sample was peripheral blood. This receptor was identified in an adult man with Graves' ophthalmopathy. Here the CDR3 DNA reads TGTGCCATCAGGGAGACAGGGGGCGTAGCTTTCTTT. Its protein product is CAIRETGGVAFF.